Many counts were recorded for the clone carrying this TCR beta chain. Its antigen is unknown. This sample is drawn from a study of T cells in Graves' hyperthyroidism and ophthalmopathy. Orbital computed tomography and thyroid ultrasound, together with serum TRAb and thyroxine and clinical symptoms, were used for diagnoses. The CDR3 regions of TCR beta were amplified from RNA transcripts. A set of HTBI primers served as the primers for a first-round RT-PCR of the TCR CDR3. TCRdb redid the calling of the multiplex PCR reads with MiXCR, one entry per CDR3 protein. Among 400,000 or so distinct CDR3 sequences listed, over 11% were seen once. Whole-study results and caveats: A model of 13 V-J pairs discriminated ophthalmopathy from stable hyperthyroidism.

This receptor was taken from a man between 45 and 60 years old with Graves' ophthalmopathy. The sample comprised blood.

As DNA, the CDR3 is TGTGCCAGCAGCCGAGGACTAGCGGGAACCAACACCGGGGAGCTGTTTTTT. This codes for CASSRGLAGTNTGELFF. The chain is built from TRBV3-1 and TRBJ2-2, with 12 bases fitting TRBD2. The length of the CDR3 is 17 residues. Unmatched junction bases numbered 5, after V lost 4 bases and J lost 2 bases. Germline values: CDR1 LGHDT, CDR2 YNNKEL (reference sequence).